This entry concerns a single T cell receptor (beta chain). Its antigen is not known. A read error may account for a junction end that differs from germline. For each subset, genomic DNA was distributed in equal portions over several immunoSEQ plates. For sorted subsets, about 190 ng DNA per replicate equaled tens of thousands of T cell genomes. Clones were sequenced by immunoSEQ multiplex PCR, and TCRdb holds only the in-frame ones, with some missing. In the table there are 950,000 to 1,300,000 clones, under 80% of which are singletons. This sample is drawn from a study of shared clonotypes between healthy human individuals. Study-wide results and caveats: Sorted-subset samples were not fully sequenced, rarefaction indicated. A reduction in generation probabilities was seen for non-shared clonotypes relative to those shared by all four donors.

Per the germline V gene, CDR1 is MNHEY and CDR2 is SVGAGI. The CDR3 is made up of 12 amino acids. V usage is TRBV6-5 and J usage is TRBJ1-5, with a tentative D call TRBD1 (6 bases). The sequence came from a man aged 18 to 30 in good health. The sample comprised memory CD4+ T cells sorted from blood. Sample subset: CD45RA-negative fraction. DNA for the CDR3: TGTGCCAGCAGCCCGGGGGCACCACGGGAGAGTTTT. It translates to CASSPGAPRESF.